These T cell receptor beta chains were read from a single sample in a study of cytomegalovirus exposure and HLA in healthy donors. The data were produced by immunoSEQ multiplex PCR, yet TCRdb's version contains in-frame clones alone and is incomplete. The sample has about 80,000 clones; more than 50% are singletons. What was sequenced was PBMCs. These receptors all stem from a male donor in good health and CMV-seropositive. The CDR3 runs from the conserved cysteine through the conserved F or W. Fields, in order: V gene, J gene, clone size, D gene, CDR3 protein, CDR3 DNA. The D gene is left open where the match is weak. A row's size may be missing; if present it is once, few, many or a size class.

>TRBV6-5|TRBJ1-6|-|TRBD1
CASSYDRANSPLHF
TGTGCCAGCAGTTACGACAGGGCTAATTCACCCCTCCACTTT
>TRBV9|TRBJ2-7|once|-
CASSGGGTANYEQYF
TGTGCCAGCAGTGGAGGAGGGACTGCCAACTACGAGCAGTACTTC
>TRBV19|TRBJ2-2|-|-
CASSSLTPRGTGELFF
TGTGCCAGTAGTTCTCTGACACCCAGGGGCACCGGGGAGCTGTTTTTT
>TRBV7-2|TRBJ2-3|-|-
CASSFQLRTGLGTDTQYF
TGTGCCAGCAGCTTCCAGCTCAGAACAGGGTTAGGCACAGATACGCAGTATTTT
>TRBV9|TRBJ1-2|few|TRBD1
CASSVRQGAVDGYTF
TGTGCCAGCAGCGTTAGGCAGGGGGCCGTGGATGGCTACACCTTC
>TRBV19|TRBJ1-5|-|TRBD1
CASSIVVTGDQPQHF
TGTGCCAGTAGTATAGTGGTCACAGGGGATCAGCCCCAGCATTTT
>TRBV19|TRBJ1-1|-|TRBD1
CASSPTGSPEAFF
TGTGCCAGTAGCCCGACAGGGAGCCCTGAAGCTTTCTTT
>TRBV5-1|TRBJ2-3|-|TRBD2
CASTSAGVADTQYF
TGCGCCAGCACCTCGGCGGGGGTAGCAGATACGCAGTATTTT
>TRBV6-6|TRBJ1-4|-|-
CASSRSTADNEKLFF
TGTGCCAGCAGTCGCTCGACAGCCGATAATGAAAAACTGTTTTTT
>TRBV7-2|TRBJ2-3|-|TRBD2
CASSLGLAGASTDTQYF
TGTGCCAGCAGCTTAGGACTAGCGGGAGCGAGTACAGATACGCAGTATTTT
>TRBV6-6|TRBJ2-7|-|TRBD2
CASSYELAGGQEQYF
TGTGCCAGCAGTTACGAACTAGCGGGAGGTCAAGAGCAGTACTTC
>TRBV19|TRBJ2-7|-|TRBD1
CASSSPDRGGIYEQYF
TGTGCCAGTAGTTCCCCGGACAGGGGTGGTATCTACGAGCAGTACTTC
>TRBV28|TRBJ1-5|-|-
CASSSAGYSNQPQHF
TGTGCCAGCAGTTCGGCAGGCTATAGCAATCAGCCCCAGCATTTT
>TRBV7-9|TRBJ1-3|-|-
CASSLGQVGNTIYF
TGTGCCAGCAGCTTAGGGCAGGTTGGAAACACCATATATTTT
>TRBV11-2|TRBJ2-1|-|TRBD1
CASSQDRAEGEQFF
TGTGCCAGCAGCCAGGACAGGGCTGAGGGTGAGCAGTTCTTC
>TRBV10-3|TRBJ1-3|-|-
CAIQGILGNTIYF
TGTGCCATACAGGGCATTCTTGGAAACACCATATATTTT
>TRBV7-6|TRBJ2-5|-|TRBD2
CASSFSGGGRVQETQYF
TGTGCCAGCAGCTTCTCGGGCGGAGGGAGGGTTCAAGAGACCCAGTACTTC
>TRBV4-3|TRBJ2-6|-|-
CASSQDHLGGANVLTF
TGCGCCAGCAGCCAAGATCATCTCGGTGGGGCCAACGTCCTGACTTTC
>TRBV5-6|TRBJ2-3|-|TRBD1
CASSLEGAGGTDTQYF
TGTGCCAGCAGCTTGGAGGGGGCCGGGGGCACAGATACGCAGTATTTT
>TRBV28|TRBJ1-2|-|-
CASSLPGQGQGYTF
TGTGCCAGCAGTTTGCCCGGTCAGGGGCAGGGCTACACCTTC
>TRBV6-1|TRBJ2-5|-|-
CASSERTSQQYF
TGTGCCAGCAGTGAAAGAACATCGCAGCAGTACTTC
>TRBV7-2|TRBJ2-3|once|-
CASSLGLGPTDTQYF
TGTGCCAGCAGCTTAGGTCTGGGCCCCACAGATACGCAGTATTTT
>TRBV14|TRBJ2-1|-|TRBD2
CASSPGSLAVPYNEQFF
TGTGCCAGCAGCCCTGGATCTCTAGCGGTCCCCTACAATGAGCAGTTCTTC
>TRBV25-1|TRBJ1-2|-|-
CASSERLGYTF
TGTGCCAGCAGTGAACGACTTGGCTACACCTTC
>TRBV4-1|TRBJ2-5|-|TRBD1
CASSSIGQGVVTQYF
TGCGCCAGCAGCTCAATCGGACAGGGCGTGGTGACCCAGTACTTC
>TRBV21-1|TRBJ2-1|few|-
CASSKVGAGTLSSYNEQFF
-
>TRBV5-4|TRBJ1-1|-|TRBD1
CASSLDRGNTEAFF
TGTGCCAGCAGCTTAGACAGGGGGAACACTGAAGCTTTCTTT
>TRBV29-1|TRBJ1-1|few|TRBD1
CSVGGGDRGQSEAFF
TGCAGCGTTGGGGGTGGGGACAGGGGGCAATCTGAAGCTTTCTTT
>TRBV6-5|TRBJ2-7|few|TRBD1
CASSQQGAPYEQYF
TGTGCCAGCAGTCAACAGGGGGCTCCCTACGAGCAGTACTTC
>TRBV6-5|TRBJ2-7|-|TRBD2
CASSYASGYEQYF
TGTGCCAGCAGTTACGCTAGCGGATACGAGCAGTACTTC
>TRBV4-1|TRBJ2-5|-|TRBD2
CASSQDLAGGRETQYF
TGCGCCAGCAGCCAAGATTTAGCGGGGGGCAGGGAGACCCAGTACTTC
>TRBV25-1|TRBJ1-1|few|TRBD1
CASRGTGLTEAFF
TGTGCCAGCAGAGGGACAGGGCTCACTGAAGCTTTCTTT
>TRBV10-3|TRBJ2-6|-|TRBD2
CAIGRGGANVLTF
TGTGCCATCGGGAGGGGTGGGGCCAACGTCCTGACTTTC
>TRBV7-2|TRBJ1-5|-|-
CASSDSGSYSNQPQHF
TGTGCCAGCAGCGATTCCGGGTCATATAGCAATCAGCCCCAGCATTTT
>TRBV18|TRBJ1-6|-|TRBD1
CASSLGQGISPLHF
TGTGCCAGCTCACTGGGACAGGGGATCTCACCCCTCCACTTT
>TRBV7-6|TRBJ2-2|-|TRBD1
CASSLLGTGDTGELFF
TGTGCCAGCAGCCTCTTGGGGACAGGGGACACCGGGGAGCTGTTTTTT
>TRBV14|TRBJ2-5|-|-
CASSQGGQRTQYF
TGTGCCAGCAGCCAAGGTGGACAGAGGACCCAGTACTTC
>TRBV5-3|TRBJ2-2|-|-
CARSLRPRTGSAGELFF
TGTGCCAGAAGCTTGCGCCCTAGGACGGGGTCGGCCGGGGAGCTGTTTTTT
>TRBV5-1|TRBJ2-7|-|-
CASSPGTMSSYEQYF
TGCGCCAGCAGCCCTGGGACAATGAGCTCCTACGAGCAGTACTTC
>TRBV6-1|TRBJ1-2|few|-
CASSVGEGANYGYTF
TGTGCCAGCAGTGTCGGGGAAGGAGCTAACTATGGCTACACCTTC
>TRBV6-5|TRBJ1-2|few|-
CASSYLQGEGSYTF
TGTGCCAGCAGTTACTTACAGGGAGAGGGAAGCTACACCTTC
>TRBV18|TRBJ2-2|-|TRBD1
CASSPGTGGTGELFF
TGTGCCAGCTCACCAGGGACAGGGGGCACCGGGGAGCTGTTTTTT
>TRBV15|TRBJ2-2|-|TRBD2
CATSREAGGIGGGELFF
TGTGCCACCAGCAGAGAAGCGGGGGGCATAGGAGGCGGGGAGCTGTTTTTT
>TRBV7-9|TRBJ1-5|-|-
CASTGSNQPQHF
TGTGCCAGCACCGGGTCCAATCAGCCCCAGCATTTT
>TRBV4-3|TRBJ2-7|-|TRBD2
CASSQDFSGPSYEQYF
TGCGCCAGCAGCCAAGACTTTAGCGGGCCTTCCTACGAGCAGTACTTC
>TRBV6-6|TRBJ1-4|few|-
CASNLPGNEKLFF
TGTGCCAGCAACCTACCAGGGAATGAAAAACTGTTTTTT
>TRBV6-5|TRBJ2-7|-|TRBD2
CASSYGLAGAYEQYF
TGTGCCAGCAGTTACGGACTAGCGGGGGCCTACGAGCAGTACTTC
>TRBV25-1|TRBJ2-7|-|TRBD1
CASRGTGDYEQYF
TGTGCCAGCAGAGGGACAGGGGACTACGAGCAGTACTTC
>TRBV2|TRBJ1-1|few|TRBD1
CASSETGGGPTEAFF
TGTGCCAGCAGTGAGACAGGGGGCGGACCCACTGAAGCTTTCTTT
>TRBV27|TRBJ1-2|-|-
CATSLGREGGYTF
TGTGCCACCAGTTTAGGAAGGGAGGGCGGCTACACCTTC
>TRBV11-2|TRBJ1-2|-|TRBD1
CASSLGDSYYGYTF
TGTGCCAGCAGCCTGGGGGACAGCTACTATGGCTACACCTTC
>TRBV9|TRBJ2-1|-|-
CASSRDSGYEQFF
TGTGCCAGCAGTCGGGATTCGGGATATGAGCAGTTCTTC
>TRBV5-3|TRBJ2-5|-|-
CARSSGGETQYF
TGTGCCAGAAGCTCAGGTGGAGAGACCCAGTACTTC
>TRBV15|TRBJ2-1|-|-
CATSRGQGSYNEQFF
TGTGCCACCAGCAGAGGCCAGGGCTCCTACAATGAGCAGTTCTTC
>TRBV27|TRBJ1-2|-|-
CASSLRGMGDYGYTF
TGTGCCAGCAGTTTGCGGGGGATGGGGGACTATGGCTACACCTTC
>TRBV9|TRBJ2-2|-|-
CASSVAWWGDTGELFF
TGTGCCAGCAGCGTAGCATGGTGGGGGGACACCGGGGAGCTGTTTTTT
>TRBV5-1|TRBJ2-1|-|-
CASSLKQGSEQFF
TGCGCCAGCAGCTTGAAACAGGGAAGTGAGCAGTTCTTC
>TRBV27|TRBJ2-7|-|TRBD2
CASSPHGGNEQYF
TGTGCCAGCAGTCCTCACGGGGGGAACGAGCAGTACTTC
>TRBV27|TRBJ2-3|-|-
CASIAGGTDTQYF
TGTGCCAGCATCGCAGGGGGGACAGATACGCAGTATTTT